This is a list of T cell receptor beta chains from one sample in a study of technical replicates of blood from several donors. Some clones are missing from TCRdb's copy, which holds only in-frame ones; the method was immunoSEQ multiplex PCR. The profile covers 100,000 or so clones, with approximately 95% appearing a single time and over 0.2% taken by the ten largest. The sequenced sample was T cells isolated from PBMCs. These receptors were obtained from a human donor in good health. The CDR3 runs from the conserved cysteine through the conserved F or W.

CDR3 length: 13
J gene: TRBJ1-2
V gene: TRBV29-1
CDR3 protein: CSVRTGGGYGYTF

CDR3 length: 14
J gene: TRBJ1-1
V gene: TRBV5-1
CDR3 protein: CASSLTTGNTEAFF

CDR3 length: 14
J gene: TRBJ2-5
V gene: TRBV10-3
CDR3 protein: CATHPGQGKETQYF

CDR3 length: 14
J gene: TRBJ1-2
V gene: TRBV6-1
CDR3 protein: CASSEPGTDYGYTF

CDR3 length: 14
J gene: TRBJ1-5
V gene: TRBV19
CDR3 protein: CASSGQGMSQPQHF

CDR3 length: 16
J gene: TRBJ2-3
V gene: TRBV2
CDR3 protein: CASSPGLAGRTDTQYF

CDR3 length: 15
J gene: TRBJ2-1
V gene: TRBV6-4
CDR3 protein: CASSDGRGGHNEQFF

CDR3 length: 13
J gene: TRBJ1-5
V gene: TRBV10-1
CDR3 protein: CASSRQGDQPQHF

CDR3 length: 14
J gene: TRBJ1-6
V gene: TRBV10-3
CDR3 protein: CAISNRDSASPLHF

CDR3 length: 19
J gene: TRBJ2-3
V gene: TRBV19
CDR3 protein: CASSRWGRLAGGSTDTQYF

CDR3 length: 15
J gene: TRBJ2-1
V gene: TRBV19
CDR3 protein: CATALAQSGHNEQFF

CDR3 length: 16
J gene: TRBJ2-3
V gene: TRBV7-9
CDR3 protein: CASSLSRESPTDTQYF

CDR3 length: 14
J gene: TRBJ2-7
V gene: TRBV27
CDR3 protein: CASSTGTGGYEQYF